A selection of T cell receptor beta chains follows, all from one sample in a study of cytomegalovirus exposure and HLA in healthy donors. The protocol was immunoSEQ multiplex PCR, while the TCRdb copy is restricted to in-frame clones and leaves out a portion. Of about 120,000 clones in the sample, about 8% are singletons; the top ten hold 6%. The material sequenced was PBMCs. The source is a woman aged 35 to 49 in good health and CMV-seropositive. CDR3s include the opening cysteine and the closing phenylalanine or tryptophan. The D gene is left open where the match is weak.

TRBJ2-4	TRBV18	NA	CASSPPSGDRNIQYF
TRBJ2-1	TRBV5-4	TRBD1	CASSSRLGQGSYNEQFF
TRBJ2-2	TRBV7-9	TRBD1	CASSFRQGASTGELFF
TRBJ1-5	TRBV25-1	NA	CASSEWGDQPQHF
TRBJ2-1	TRBV5-5	NA	CASSLGFSSYNEQFF
TRBJ1-2	TRBV7-9	NA	CASSLVEPYGYTF
TRBJ1-2	TRBV7-6	NA	CASSLDPEAVSGYTF
TRBJ2-5	TRBV11-2	NA	CASSLSMETQYF
TRBJ1-1	TRBV5-4	NA	CASSLAGGLNTEAFF
TRBJ2-1	TRBV30	TRBD1	CAWGKGGQGTYNEQFF
TRBJ2-7	TRBV28	TRBD1	CASAPLQGVPYEQYF
TRBJ1-5	TRBV10-1	TRBD1	CASRDRVGAQHF
TRBJ1-6	TRBV27	TRBD1	CASGRDRASPLHF
TRBJ2-7	TRBV27	NA	CASNNLRGGQPYEQYF
NA	TRBV28	TRBD1	CASSFPPGGSALSSYEQYF
TRBJ1-1	TRBV12-5	NA	CASGLSGDTEAFF
TRBJ2-2	TRBV5-4	NA	CASSFDSTGELFF
TRBJ2-7	TRBV10-3	NA	CAISEISEGLEYF
TRBJ1-2	TRBV27	NA	CASRMAGSGGYTF
TRBJ1-2	TRBV5-4	NA	CASSLEGGGDYGYTF
TRBJ2-3	TRBV7-9	NA	CASSSYPGRADTQYF
TRBJ2-2	TRBV29-1	NA	CSVGISGGFPGELFF
TRBJ2-5	TRBV10-1	NA	CASSRQLQETQYF
TRBJ2-7	TRBV6-1	TRBD1	CASSESDRGSF
TRBJ1-1	TRBV11-1	TRBD1	CASSRDRGTEAFF
TRBJ2-7	TRBV4-1	NA	CASSQDTREGYEQYF
TRBJ1-1	TRBV11-2	NA	CASSLVGDTEAFF
TRBJ1-1	TRBV19	NA	CASNHGGPNTEAFF
TRBJ1-1	TRBV7-9	NA	CASTPPRVADTEAFF
TRBJ2-7	TRBV6-5	NA	CASSFLTSPGSYEQYF
TRBJ2-7	TRBV5-4	NA	CASSPVGRQVIYEQYF
TRBJ1-2	TRBV18	NA	CASSLDLLDGVVYGYTF
TRBJ1-1	TRBV15	NA	CATSRAWTENTEAFF
TRBJ1-2	TRBV6-4	NA	CASSDLPGVNYGYTF
TRBJ2-7	TRBV4-1	TRBD2	CASSQALAGNYEQYF
TRBJ2-1	TRBV14	NA	CASSQGLAFNEQFF
TRBJ1-2	TRBV27	NA	CASRATGRGGYTF
TRBJ1-2	TRBV28	TRBD1	CASSGTEYGYTF
TRBJ1-6	TRBV5-1	TRBD1	CASSSTGANSPLHF
TRBJ1-6	TRBV28	NA	CASSFQGRVWSPLHF
TRBJ1-1	TRBV7-8	NA	CASSPTRGATEAFF
TRBJ2-6	TRBV6-4	TRBD1	CASSGTGGAGANVLTF
TRBJ1-6	TRBV7-9	TRBD1	CASSSERTGAYNSPLHF
TRBJ1-2	TRBV5-5	NA	CASSGGTGRLYGYTF
TRBJ1-1	TRBV7-8	NA	CASSLFVQGLTRTEAFF
TRBJ2-3	TRBV6-1	NA	CASSEFDRYTDTQYF
TRBJ2-5	TRBV29-1	TRBD2	CSVLAGVIETQYF
TRBJ1-2	TRBV12-5	TRBD1	CASGPNPGQSYGYTF
TRBJ2-7	TRBV7-8	NA	CASSSIRKGGRYEQYF
TRBJ1-4	TRBV7-9	NA	CASSSMRNEKLFF
TRBJ1-2	TRBV29-1	NA	CSALNTDRLNGYTF
NA	TRBV30	NA	CAWSADRLTYEQYF
TRBJ1-1	TRBV28	TRBD1	CASRPLQGGMNTEAFF
TRBJ2-3	TRBV10-3	TRBD1	CAISAGTGGTDTQYF
TRBJ2-7	TRBV5-1	NA	CASSMDAGEQYF
TRBJ2-3	TRBV30	NA	CAWCRQTTDTQYF